This record concerns one T cell receptor (beta chain) sequence. Its antigen remains unknown. This record comes from a study of post-analysis software for immune sequencing data. Study in general: The patients showed relapsing-remitting, secondary progressive and progressive-relapsing multiple sclerosis courses.

Regarding the study as a whole: Relative to controls, patients had five TRBV segments at higher frequency, with TRBV5-6, TRBV5-1 and TRBV20-1 among these. People with multiple sclerosis had a significantly lower normalized Chao1 diversity than controls did.

Prepared TCR beta cDNA libraries contained unique molecular identifiers. Between roughly 1 and 10 million T cells gave rise to roughly 0.5 million cDNA molecules. Each CDR3 protein gets one entry after TCRdb re-called the PCR reads with MiXCR. The sample yields 450,000 to 650,000 distinct CDR3 sequences, about 40% seen once. V was clipped by 4 bases and J by 0 bases, with 11 bases between them. Germline V gives CDR1 SGHKS, CDR2 YYEKEE (reference sequence). The CDR3 is made up of 14 amino acids. The clonotype comes from a girl between 10 and 17 years old with multiple sclerosis. This chain links TRBV5-5 with TRBJ2-7; D ambiguous. The sample consisted of blood. CDR3 nucleotide sequence: TGTGCCAGCAGCAAAGACGTCCTCTCCTACGAGCAGTACTTC. Translating gives CASSKDVLSYEQYF.